This note documents a single T cell receptor beta chain sequence. Its antigen is still unknown. Within one base of it there is no much larger clone, and no base qualities were kept. This record belongs to a study of cytomegalovirus exposure and HLA in healthy donors (dated by TCRdb to about 2017). Context from the whole study: In an earlier analysis of 450 to 750 of the donors, about 260 Gb of sequence data and just under 120 million unique TCR beta sequences from some 170 million T cells were reported. To predict cytomegalovirus infection status, the study brought together high-throughput TCR immunosequencing, statistical association of individual TCRs with disease status, and machine learning. In the later analysis, no new phenotypic data were used to find candidate immune exposures; instead, reliance was placed on TCR beta sequences and their occurrence across donors. A separate validation cohort of approximately 130 different subjects was used in addition to the 666-subject first cohort. The study was designed to test whether signatures of past pathogen exposure could be identified by cataloging public T cell receptors. All discovery cohort repertoires had been generated using a single sequencing platform. Donor age, sex, ethnicity and CMV serostatus were compiled together with the repertoire data. Roughly five DR-DQ haplotypes were handled as single units for association and clustering, since linkage in the cohort was strong. The T cell repertoires of 666 subjects were profiled by immunosequencing and related to cytomegalovirus serostatus. Of the 350 to 400 genotyped donors, approximately 82% fell in the genetic ancestry cluster associated with self-reported Caucasian donors. Genome-wide SNP genotypes for about 55% of the 666 donors were used in a later genetic analysis, which treated that subset as a discovery cohort. Typing coverage varied by locus: about 620-630 donors for A, B, C, DRB1 and DQB1; more than 500 for DQA1; about 570 for DPA1; roughly 470 for DPB1. Among a few hundred genotyped donors of the cohort, an average of around 240,000 unique TCR beta nucleotide sequences were sequenced per donor, roughly a sixth of them non-productive. Both class I and class II loci were covered by HLA typing, at four-digit resolution. An earlier analysis of fewer than 750 of the donors used high-throughput TCR beta sequencing to judge whether each TCR beta V gene segment behaved as functional or pseudogenic. To study patterns of TCR occurrence, a later analysis re-analyzed previously published TCR beta repertoires from around 660 donors and added high-resolution HLA genotyping. About 300 gigabases of sequencing data and tens of millions of unique TCR sequences were included in an early release covering 550 to 650 HLA-typed donors.

General findings and caveats noted by the study authors: It was suggested by the authors that the approach could potentially be generalized to other disease states and immunological phenotypes. The 87-base-pair reads could not distinguish some IMGT-functional V segments, including TRBV6-2 and TRBV6-3, so those segments were excluded. Presence/absence analyses assumed roughly uniform sequencing depth across donors, an assumption that may not hold. In an earlier analysis of 587 of the donors, most TCR beta V segments appeared in productive rearrangements about 87% or about 30% of the time, broadly matching IMGT annotations. Correlated functional status among segregating V segments might reflect linkage disequilibrium, but an unknown experimental factor could not be ruled out. The classifier was reported to diagnose cytomegalovirus status with high specificity and sensitivity in both the original cohort and the validation cohort. In a later genetic analysis, a missense DCLRE1C variant was associated with V-gene and J-gene trimming of TCR beta chains, and the association was replicated in an independent cohort. Because some donors lacked HLA typing at each locus, the association tests relied only on the typed subset. The study listed around 160 TCR beta chains as associated with cytomegalovirus. A later analysis found that HLA-associated TCR beta chains were more clonally expanded and had lower generation probabilities than equally common non-associated chains. According to a later analysis, TCR association rates differed among HLA loci, with DRB1 alleles showing the most associated TCRs and HLA-C alleles showing the fewest. Compared with the approximately 670-donor mean, donors in an Asian-associated ancestry cluster had fewer N-insertions in productive TCRs, according to a later genetic analysis. While some public TCRs were present in many individuals, most TCR sequences turned up only very rarely across donors. According to a later analysis, most CMV-associated TCR beta chains appeared to be HLA-restricted, and the HLA associations seemed to be driven largely by CMV exposure. A further reported finding was that TCR beta sequences accurately predicted the HLA-A and HLA-B alleles for most subjects in the first cohort. In vitro tests confirmed that a few of the cytomegalovirus-associated TCR beta chains recognize cytomegalovirus antigens. Several of the top co-occurrence clusters appeared to be linked to parvovirus B19, influenza, CMV and Epstein-Barr virus, according to a later analysis. Assigning TCR associations to individual alleles was difficult when HLA alleles, especially DR and DQ, strongly co-occurred. The only immune exposure information available for the cohort was CMV serostatus. Because counts were too low, around 18 rarely observed V segments, including chromosome 9 orphons, were left out of the earlier analysis of approximately 580 of the donors. The cohort was sequenced for TCR beta chains only, and without alpha or paired-chain data the features that could be detected were limited. A later analysis associated 15,000 or so TCR beta sequences with specific HLA alleles at a false discovery rate of 0.05. A cluster of highly shared sequence variants was judged likely to represent a technical artifact of the sequencing pipeline.

The CDR3, cysteine through phenylalanine, is 18 amino acids long. Only the CDR3 region is kept as DNA, spanning 54 bases read in frame from base 1. Trimming removed 1 base from V and 2 bases from J, leaving 19 bases between the germline ends. The germline V gene encodes CDR1 MGHRA and CDR2 YSYEKL. Libraries were built with the immunoSEQ multiplex PCR assay. For the multiplex PCR, a mixture combining 60 forward primers for TCR Vbeta segments and 13 reverse primers for TCR Jbeta segments was used. A multiplex PCR assay on genomic DNA amplified the CDR3 region of rearranged TCR beta genes. The amplified TCR beta libraries were sequenced on the Illumina HiSeq System as 87-base-pair reads. Concerning the study's data processing: A later analysis counted approximately 76 million unique TCR beta chains across the 550 to 750 repertoires, and roughly 9.9 million of these chains were shared by at least two donors. To remove PCR and sequencing errors, raw reads were error-corrected and collapsed into unique sequences using a nearest-neighbor algorithm that merged closely related sequences. CDR3 sequences were aligned to IMGT reference sequences to assign V, D and J gene segments. For a sequence to be retained, at least a six-nucleotide match to both a V gene segment and a J gene segment was required. Rearrangements were called productive when the CDR3 lacked stop codons and stayed in frame with V and J; all others were non-productive. CDR3 was defined according to IMGT convention as the region running from the second conserved V-encoded cysteine to the conserved J-encoded phenylalanine. The earlier analysis of 587 of the donors excluded sequences that lacked an unambiguous match to a single V gene segment. An earlier analysis of a few hundred of the donors classified V segments as functional when productive rearrangements were above 56.7% and as segregating when the standard deviation between donors was above 5%. A statistical classification framework was built for diagnosing cytomegalovirus status from the catalog of TCR beta chain sequences. V and J gene assignment, in a later analysis, came from comparing TCR nucleotide sequences with IMGT/GENE-DB human TR gene sequences. In a later analysis, CDR3 sequences and most-parsimonious VDJ recombination scenarios were assigned using the TCRdist pipeline. In a later analysis, every TCR beta chain was defined by the combination of its CDR3 amino acid sequence and its V-gene family, and reads without a unique V-gene family were dropped. To address suspected cross-contamination and a sequencing artifact, a later analysis removed under 600 highly shared, low-generation-probability nucleotide sequences. For each public chain, a later analysis derived a clonal expansion index from normalized ranks of inferred template counts within each repertoire. In a later analysis, generation probabilities were computed with a VDJ recombination model fitted to out-of-frame rearrangements, and the resulting probabilities were checked against IGoR. In a later analysis, TCR-TCR, TCR-HLA and TCR-CMV co-occurrence was scored with hypergeometric tests, and a repertoire-size bias correction was applied to TCR pairs. A later analysis estimated false discovery rates by permuting HLA or CMV assignments 20 times. In a later analysis, co-occurring TCRs were grouped using DBSCAN, and TCRdist sequence similarity was added for clustering within HLA-allele-positive subsets. Repertoires with fewer than 30,000 or more than 120,000 public chains were left out of co-occurrence clustering, as were several repertoires with anomalous nucleotide sharing. TCRdb carries this immuneACCESS record with in-frame sequences only. Its versions omit some clonotypes, under half of them owing to an unresolved V gene in the studies checked, with the rest unexplained. V and J calls and clone size are as listed in that table; D and trimming were resolved from the DNA. This sample has 150,000 to 200,000 clones in its table, and more than 60% of those were observed once. 1.4% of the sample is held by the ten biggest clonotypes.

The cohort comprised 666 healthy bone marrow donors. All cohort members were sampled while nominally healthy, although unrecorded immune exposures were likely present. The donor was CMV seropositive and was included in the group of some 290 seropositive cohort members. Every donor gave a peripheral blood sample, and the peripheral blood mononuclear cells from that sample were used for TCR beta sequencing. Genomic DNA extraction from the blood cell samples was performed with the Qiagen DNeasy Blood Extraction Kit. This sequence originates from a woman in her 30s in good health and CMV-seropositive. The chain links TRBV4-1 with TRBJ2-3; TRBD2 might be the D gene, on 6 matching bases. What was sequenced was PBMCs. CDR3 protein: CASSQVGSLASFTDTQYF. The DNA is TGCGCCAGCAGCCAAGTGGGGAGTCTAGCGAGTTTCACAGATACGCAGTATTTT.